A single sample is the source of the 16 T cell receptor beta chains below, sequenced in a study of blood T cell repertoires in COVID-19 (dated by TCRdb to the early 2020s). Receptors were amplified or captured by the immunoSEQ multiplex PCR assay. TCRdb mirrors the immuneACCESS table, restricted to in-frame sequences. Some clones are absent from its copies; in checked studies, under half trace to an unresolved V gene, and the reason for the others is unknown. This sample holds tens of thousands of clones; around 85% were observed only once. Clones ranked in the top ten supply around 11% of the sample. The specimen sequenced was peripheral blood. The receptors were sampled from an older woman with active or convalescent COVID-19.

The CDR3 DNA follows: TGTGCCAGCAGCCCCGGGACAAGTAATGAAAAACTGTTTTTT. Translating gives CASSPGTSNEKLFF. The chain combines TRBV6-5 with TRBJ1-4; TRBD1 is a possible D gene (6 bases). Trimming cost V 6 bases and J 4 bases, with 12 bases left between them. CDR3 length equals 14 residues. Germline V lookup: CDR1 MNHEY, CDR2 SVGAGI.

The V call is TRBV6-5, the J call TRBJ2-1, with D possibly being TRBD1 (7 bases). Trimming took 6 bases from V and 1 from J, leaving 10 bases between them. The CDR3 extends over 14 amino acids. From germline, CDR1 is MNHEY and CDR2 SVGAGI. CDR3 residues: CASRPGGSYNEQFF. The CDR3 region has the DNA TGTGCCAGCAGACCAGGGGGGTCCTACAATGAGCAGTTCTTC.

The CDR3 DNA sequence: TGTGCCAGCAGGGCAGTGGACACTGAAGCTTTCTTT. It encodes CASRAVDTEAFF. The chain recombines TRBV27 with TRBJ1-1; D is unresolved. CDR3 length: 12 amino acids. Trimming shortened V by 6 bases and J by 3 bases, and 8 bases separated the two germline ends. Germline lookup yields CDR1 MNHEY and CDR2 SMNVEV (reference sequence).

J is TRBJ2-1 and V is TRBV24-1; perhaps TRBD1 as D (5 bases). V was clipped by 3 bases and J by 2 bases, with 10 bases between them. The CDR3 runs 15 residues. Germline values: CDR1 KGHDR, CDR2 SFDVKD. CDR3 residues: CATSDQGSPYNEQFF. In DNA, the CDR3 is TGTGCCACCAGTGATCAGGGTTCACCCTACAATGAGCAGTTCTTC.

The rearrangement joins TRBV5-1 to TRBJ2-2; D possibly corresponds to TRBD1 (8 bases). V shed 5 bases and J shed 7 bases, with 15 bases lying between them. Germline loops: CDR1 SGHRS, CDR2 YFSETQ. The CDR3 runs to 14 residues. Written as DNA, the CDR3 is TGCGCCAGCAGTCAGGACAGGGAGGGCGGGGAGCTGTTTTTT. Protein sequence: CASSQDREGGELFF.

V and J are TRBV4-2 and TRBJ2-2, with 9 bases aligning to TRBD1. V shed 0 bases and J 0 bases; nucleotides not matched to a gene: 11. This CDR3 spans 20 amino acids. Germline CDR1 is LGHNA and CDR2 is YNFKEQ. Written as DNA, the CDR3 is TGTGCCAGCAGCCAAGATAACTCGGACAGGGGCCTTTCGAACACCGGGGAGCTGTTTTTT. Protein sequence: CASSQDNSDRGLSNTGELFF.

This clone has a handful of counts. The chain joins TRBV9 to TRBJ1-3; D may be TRBD1 (6 bases). CDR3 size: 16 residues. Trimming shortened V by 4 bases and J by 0 bases, and 14 bases separated the two germline ends. Germline CDR1 and CDR2: SGDLS and YYNGEE. The CDR3 DNA follows: TGTGCCAGCAGCCCGCAACAGGGTTACTCTGGAAACACCATATATTTT. Translated: CASSPQQGYSGNTIYF. Drawing the rest from reference TRBV9 and TRBJ1-3, the complete variable domain is DSGVTQTPKHLITATGQRVTLRCSPRSGDLSVYWYQQSLDQGLQFLIQYYNGEERAKGNILERFSAQQFPDLHSELNLSSLELGDSALYFCASSPQQGYSGNTIYFGEGSWLTVV.

This sequence joins TRBV29-1 and TRBJ2-7, with 14 bases that match TRBD2. Germline CDR1 reads SQVTM; CDR2 reads ANQGSEA. V shed 4 bases, J shed 2 bases, and the junction held 10 bases outside the gene matches. The CDR3 runs to 17 residues. CDR3 protein: CSVVSQRLAGGPYEQYF. The CDR3 nucleotides are TGCAGCGTTGTATCCCAGAGACTAGCGGGGGGGCCCTACGAGCAGTACTTC.

CDR3 sequence (DNA): TGCGCCAGCAGCGCTTCGGGAGGAGGAGACATTCAGTACTTC. Amino acids: CASSASGGGDIQYF. The chain links TRBV5-1 to TRBJ2-4; 7 positions agree with TRBD2. This CDR3 is 14 amino acids long. Per the germline V gene, CDR1 is SGHRS and CDR2 is YFSETQ. The trim removed 4 bases at V and 8 bases at J, leaving 9 bases unmatched.

The gene calls are TRBV7-2 and TRBJ1-5; 7 bases match TRBD1. J was trimmed by 1 base and V by 1 base; bases with no gene match: 4. CDR1 is SGHTA, CDR2 FQGNSA, per germline. CDR3 length: 16 amino acids. The chain's CDR3 is CASSLVGTASNQPQHF. The CDR3 DNA sequence: TGTGCCAGCAGCTTAGTTGGGACAGCCAGCAATCAGCCCCAGCATTTT.

The rearrangement links TRBV2 to TRBJ2-3; 13 nucleotides line up with TRBD2. Trimming cost V 6 bases and J 4 bases; bases outside gene matches: 7. Germline loops: CDR1 SNHLY, CDR2 FYNNEI. CDR3 length: 16 residues. CDR3 sequence (DNA): TGTGCCAGCAGGCCAACTAGCGGGGGGGCCGCAGATACGCAGTATTTT. Protein: CASRPTSGGAADTQYF.

CDR3 sequence (DNA): TGTGCCAGCAGCGGTCGGAGGGGCGAGCAGTACTTC. It encodes CASSGRRGEQYF. J is TRBJ2-7 and V is TRBV11-2; a possible D gene is TRBD2 (6 bases). The CDR3 is made up of 12 amino acids. Germline CDR1 is SGHAT and CDR2 is FQNNGV. Trimming cost V 5 bases and J 6 bases, with 11 bases left between them.

Comment on this clone: Other DNA sequences in the sample encode the same CDR3. V usage is TRBV29-1 and J usage is TRBJ1-1, with TRBD1 matching 10 bases. V shed 4 bases, J shed 4 bases, and the junction held 3 bases outside the gene matches. This CDR3 is 13 amino acids long. In germline, CDR1 is SQVTM, CDR2 ANQGSEA. CDR3 region: CSVGQGAGTEAFF. CDR3 nucleotide sequence: TGCAGCGTTGGACAGGGGGCAGGCACTGAAGCTTTCTTT.

This chain uses TRBV6-2 or TRBV6-3 with TRBJ2-1, with D possibly being TRBD2 (6 bases). Germline CDR1 MNHEY, CDR2 SVGEGT. The CDR3 has 16 residues. Trimming stripped 5 bases from V and 0 bases from J, with 14 bases between. The CDR3 spells CASSPHSGSSYNEQFF. For the CDR3, the DNA is TGTGCCAGCAGTCCCCATAGCGGAAGCTCCTACAATGAGCAGTTCTTC.

V and J are TRBV2 and TRBJ2-2; TRBD2 agrees at 7 bases. CDR1 is SNHLY, CDR2 FYNNEI, per germline. Trimming took 7 bases from V and 4 from J; bases not matched to a gene: 6. This CDR3 comprises 14 residues. The CDR3 reads CASNKKRGTGELFF. For the CDR3, the DNA is TGTGCCAGCAATAAGAAGCGGGGCACCGGGGAGCTGTTTTTT.

The chain uses TRBV3-1 (or the pseudogene TRBV3-2) and TRBJ2-6; D is unresolved. V was pared by 4 bases and J by 2 bases, with 3 bases between. CDR1 LGHDT and CDR2 YNNKEL come from the germline V gene (reference sequence). CDR3 size: 13 residues. The CDR3 protein is CASSPAGANVLTF. The CDR3 nucleotides are TGTGCCAGCAGCCCCGCTGGGGCCAACGTCCTGACTTTC.